What follows are 31 T cell receptor beta chains derived from one specimen sequenced in a study of persistence of HIV-infected CD4 T cells. The immunoSEQ assay was version 4, run in survey mode. Sequencing was performed with immunoSEQ multiplex PCR; in TCRdb, only in-frame clones are kept and a portion is missing. The sample has 30,000 to 35,000 clones, approximately 80% seen once; the top ten hold 15% to 20%. Their target antigens are unknown. An overlapping HIV-1 Gag peptide pool stimulated these cells at approximately 0.91 ug/peptide/mL. CD40L/CD69 double-negative CD45RO-high memory CD4+ T cells were collected. Sample: CD4+ T cells sorted from PBMCs after 18-hour stimulation, taken from a patient who received antiretroviral therapy. These receptors were obtained from an adult woman with HIV who was CMV-seropositive.

The chain employs TRBV4-1 and TRBJ1-5; D is perhaps TRBD1 (6 bases). The CDR3 length is 16 residues. Germline CDR1 and CDR2: MGHRA and YSYEKL. Deletions cut 0 bases from V and 3 bases from J, with 12 bases between. The CDR3 loop reads CASSQEIRGYNQPQHF. CDR3 coding DNA: TGCGCCAGCAGCCAAGAAATCAGGGGATACAATCAGCCCCAGCATTTT.

There are a few counts of this clone. The CDR3 spells CASSRDRGQTQYF. CDR3 sequence (DNA): TGTGCCAGCAGCCGGGACAGGGGACAGACCCAGTACTTC. The chain joins TRBV6-5 to TRBJ2-5, with 10 nucleotides matching TRBD1. This CDR3 is built from 13 residues. Germline V gene lookup returns CDR1 MNHEY and CDR2 SVGAGI. With 6 bases clipped from V and 6 bases from J, the junction kept 4 bases outside the gene matches.

The genes are TRBV7-3 and TRBJ2-5; D is perhaps TRBD2 (5 bases). CDR3 length: 15 amino acids. The V gene's germline CDR1 is SGHTA and CDR2 FQGTGA. The V and J ends lost 2 bases and 4 bases respectively, with 14 bases between them. This chain's CDR3 is CASSLGRGTGETQYF. The CDR3 DNA reads as TGTGCCAGCAGCTTAGGTCGGGGTACGGGAGAGACCCAGTACTTC.

The chain uses TRBV12-1 and TRBJ2-1; the D call in the table, TRBD1, was not verified against the DNA. TRBV12-1 is a pseudogene segment. The CDR3 runs to 12 residues. The CDR3 here is CARAGFLNEQFF. For the CDR3, the DNA is TGTGCCAGGGCAGGGTTTTTGAATGAGCAGTTCTTC.

J is TRBJ1-1 and V is TRBV3-1 (or the pseudogene TRBV3-2); TRBD1 aligns across 8 bases. The CDR3 has 15 amino acids. V trimming: 2 bases; J trimming: 6 bases; junction bases outside the gene matches: 8. Germline CDR1 and CDR2: LGHDT and YNNKEL (reference sequence). The chain's CDR3 is CASSQFRDRRAEAFF. CDR3 nucleotides: TGTGCCAGCAGCCAATTCCGGGACAGGCGGGCTGAAGCTTTCTTT.

The rearrangement joins TRBV30 to TRBJ1-3; 8 bases are shared with TRBD1. J lost 1 base, V lost 5 bases, and 13 bases had no gene match. This CDR3 spans 17 amino acids. From germline, CDR1 is GTSNPN and CDR2 SVGIG (reference sequence). The CDR3 loop reads CAWVRDRISPSGNTIYF. The CDR3 bases are TGTGCCTGGGTCCGGGACAGGATATCTCCTTCTGGAAACACCATATATTTT.

V and J are TRBV10-3 and TRBJ1-1; D is unclear. Trimming cost V 2 bases and J 0 bases, with 19 bases left between them. Germline-derived CDR1 and CDR2 are ENHRY and SYGVKD. This CDR3 spans 18 amino acids. For the CDR3, the DNA is TGTGCCATCAGTGAGGCGGCAATGGGGAATGTAATGAACACTGAAGCTTTCTTT. Its translation: CAISEAAMGNVMNTEAFF.

The chain uses TRBV6-6 and TRBJ2-7; D is unclear. The CDR3 has 15 amino acids. CDR1 and CDR2 from the germline V gene are MNHNY and SVGAGI (reference sequence). V was pared by 2 bases and J by 4 bases, with 15 bases between. CDR3: CASSYPGSGLYEQYF. DNA of the CDR3: TGTGCCAGCAGTTACCCGGGCAGTGGGTTATACGAGCAGTACTTC.

The chain is built from TRBV5-1 and TRBJ2-2; 10 nucleotides align to TRBD1. Per the germline V gene, CDR1 is SGHRS and CDR2 is YFSETQ. This CDR3 comprises 17 residues. J gave up 6 bases and V 0 bases, and 8 bases lay outside the gene matches. The CDR3 sequence: CASSLADRTGGAGELFF. In DNA form, the CDR3 reads TGCGCCAGCAGCTTGGCCGACAGGACAGGGGGGGCCGGGGAGCTGTTTTTT.

This chain uses TRBV28 with TRBJ1-6; 9 nucleotides agree with TRBD1. The V and J ends lost 6 bases and 4 bases, in that order; junction bases with no gene match: 7. Germline values: CDR1 MDHEN, CDR2 SYDVKM. The CDR3 contains 16 residues. CDR3 sequence: CASRFTGGVYNSPLHF. CDR3 in DNA: TGTGCCAGCAGATTTACAGGGGGCGTTTATAATTCACCCCTCCACTTT. Full variable domain (rest looked up from reference TRBV28 and TRBJ1-6): DVKVTQSSRYLVKRTGEKVFLECVQDMDHENMFWYRQDPGLGLRLIYFSYDVKMKEKGDIPEGYSVSREKKERFSLILESASTNQTSMYLCASRFTGGVYNSPLHFGNGTRLTVT.

The rearrangement joins TRBV29-1 to TRBJ1-2; TRBD1 matches at 8 bases. With 7 bases clipped from V and 5 bases from J, the junction kept 9 bases outside the gene matches. CDR3 length: 13 residues. Germline lookup yields CDR1 SQVTM and CDR2 ANQGSEA. As DNA, the CDR3 is TGCAGCGGGAACACAGGGGGAAGTTATGGCTACACCTTC. Amino acids: CSGNTGGSYGYTF.

The rearrangement joins TRBV7-8 to TRBJ2-2; D ambiguous. The CDR3 is made up of 14 amino acids. CDR1 SGHVS and CDR2 FQNEAQ come from the germline V gene. Between the trimmed V and J ends, which lost 5 bases and 5 bases, there was a span of 12 bases. CDR3 in amino acids: CASSLRWGTGELFF. The CDR3 DNA sequence: TGTGCCAGCAGCCTGCGATGGGGTACCGGGGAGCTGTTTTTT.

The gene calls are TRBV2 and TRBJ2-6; D gene ambiguous. Germline-derived CDR1 and CDR2 are SNHLY and FYNNEI. The CDR3 covers 15 residues. Trimming stripped 6 bases from V and 2 bases from J, with 11 bases between. For the CDR3, the DNA is TGTGCCAGCAGGGCCGGGTCAGCTGGGGCCAACGTCCTGACTTTC. Protein product: CASRAGSAGANVLTF.

This chain joins TRBV18 and TRBJ1-1; D perhaps matches TRBD1 (5 bases). Trimming removed 3 bases from V and 3 bases from J, with 11 bases in between. CDR3 length equals 14 residues. The V gene's germline CDR1 is KGHSH and CDR2 LQKENI. CDR3 protein: CASSPPGDHTEAFF. CDR3 nucleotides: TGTGCCAGCTCACCCCCGGGGGATCACACTGAAGCTTTCTTT. The full variable domain, its missing parts supplied by reference TRBV18 and TRBJ1-1, is NAGVMQNPRHLVRRRGQEARLRCSPMKGHSHVYWYRQLPEEGLKFMVYLQKENIIDESGMPKERFSAEFPKEGPSILRIQQVVRGDSAAYFCASSPPGDHTEAFFGQGTRLTVV.

This clone came up once. This chain connects TRBV28 to TRBJ1-1, with a tentative D call TRBD1 (5 bases). The V gene's germline CDR1 is MDHEN and CDR2 SYDVKM. The CDR3 length is 14 residues. The germline V and J ends were trimmed by 5 bases and 6 bases, with 16 bases remaining between them. The CDR3 loop is CASSGTDIKPEAFF. The CDR3 DNA reads TGTGCCAGCAGTGGGACCGACATTAAGCCTGAAGCTTTCTTT. Drawing the rest from reference TRBV28 and TRBJ1-1, the complete variable domain is DVKVTQSSRYLVKRTGEKVFLECVQDMDHENMFWYRQDPGLGLRLIYFSYDVKMKEKGDIPEGYSVSREKKERFSLILESASTNQTSMYLCASSGTDIKPEAFFGQGTRLTVV.

The rearrangement joins TRBV7-6 to TRBJ2-6, with 7 bases matching TRBD1. Unmatched junction bases numbered 13, after V lost 2 bases and J lost 0 bases. The CDR3 totals 20 residues. CDR1 SGHVS and CDR2 FNYEAQ come from the germline V gene. The DNA of the CDR3 is TGTGCCAGCAGCTTAATCATCGAGGGGGCCGGAACCTCTGGGGCCAACGTCCTGACTTTC. This gives the protein CASSLIIEGAGTSGANVLTF.

This clone was found a few times. J is TRBJ1-1 and V is TRBV19, with D hard to call. The V gene's germline CDR1 is LNHDA and CDR2 SQIVND (reference sequence). The V gene lost 5 bases and the J gene lost 1 base, with 8 bases spanning the gap. This CDR3 has 13 amino acids. CDR3 sequence (DNA): TGTGCCAGTAGTTACGCCAAGAACACTGAAGCTTTCTTT. This gives the protein CASSYAKNTEAFF.

This rearrangement joins TRBV5-3 to TRBJ2-3; D gene ambiguous. TRBV5-3 is recorded as an ORF, its role being uncertain. There are 19 residues in the CDR3. V was trimmed by 1 base and J by 2 bases, leaving 23 bases between them. CDR3 DNA sequence: TGTGCCAGAAGCTTGTCCGGGCCCACCAAGGATGGGCACACAGATACGCAGTATTTT. Encoded protein: CARSLSGPTKDGHTDTQYF.

V usage is TRBV5-6 and J usage is TRBJ1-1; D is ambiguous. Germline CDR1 is SGHDT and CDR2 is YYEEEE. The CDR3 contains 14 residues. The germline V and J ends were trimmed by 6 bases and 3 bases, with 15 bases remaining between them. The CDR3 is CASTISTGYTEAFF. DNA of the CDR3: TGTGCCAGCACTATATCAACGGGGTACACTGAAGCTTTCTTT.

V usage is TRBV19 and J usage is TRBJ1-1; D not resolved. The germline V gene encodes CDR1 LNHDA and CDR2 SQIVND (reference sequence). The CDR3 consists of 16 residues. V dropped 4 bases and J dropped 2 bases, with 17 bases sitting between them. The CDR3 nucleotides read TGTGCCAGTAGTAGTAGGTGGCGAGCGGGAAACACTGAAGCTTTCTTT. Its protein is CASSSRWRAGNTEAFF.

The V and J genes are TRBV5-1 and TRBJ2-2, with TRBD1 matching 7 bases. The CDR3 is 16 amino acids. Germline assignment: CDR1 SGHRS and CDR2 YFSETQ. V gave up 2 bases and J gave up 2 bases; unmatched junction bases: 6. DNA of the CDR3: TGCGCCAGCAGCTTTATGAGGGGGCGTAACACCGGGGAGCTGTTTTTT. Amino acid sequence: CASSFMRGRNTGELFF. The complete variable domain, with remaining parts taken from reference TRBV5-1 and TRBJ2-2, reads KAGVTQTPRYLIKTRGQQVTLSCSPISGHRSVSWYQQTPGQGLQFLFEYFSETQRNKGNFPGRFSGRQFSNSRSEMNVSTLELGDSALYLCASSFMRGRNTGELFFGEGSRLTVL.

The chain uses TRBV7-2 and TRBJ1-5; TRBD1 matches at 7 bases. Germline values: CDR1 SGHTA, CDR2 FQGNSA. V lost 5 bases and J lost 0; bases outside the gene matches: 13. CDR3 size: 18 residues. The CDR3 nucleotides read TGTGCCAGCAGCCCCCAGGTCCCAGACAGGGTTAGCAATCAGCCCCAGCATTTT. It translates to CASSPQVPDRVSNQPQHF.

This rearrangement joins TRBV27 to TRBJ1-2; D is perhaps TRBD1 (5 bases). Trimming removed 7 bases at V and 4 bases at J, with 19 bases between. The germline V gene encodes CDR1 MNHEY and CDR2 SMNVEV (reference sequence). The CDR3 contains 15 residues. The CDR3 spells CASKFTGGMGYGYTF. The CDR3 nucleotides are TGTGCCAGCAAATTCACGGGGGGTATGGGCTATGGCTACACCTTC.

V gene TRBV7-2 combines with J gene TRBJ2-5; D not resolved. The CDR3 sequence is 14 residues long. The germline gives CDR1 SGHTA, CDR2 FQGNSA. Between the trimmed V and J ends, which lost 1 base and 3 bases, there was a span of 9 bases. Written as DNA, the CDR3 is TGTGCCAGCAGCTTAGGGATAGCCGAAGAGACCCAGTACTTC. Translation gives CASSLGIAEETQYF.

This clone was seen once. The chain is built from TRBV4-1 and TRBJ2-7, with 9 positions matching TRBD1. Germline lookup yields CDR1 MGHRA and CDR2 YSYEKL. The length of the CDR3 is 14 residues. V gave up 3 bases and J gave up 2 bases; unmatched junction bases: 2. The CDR3 bases are TGCGCCAGCAGCCAGGGACAGGGAACCTACGAGCAGTACTTC. Translated: CASSQGQGTYEQYF.

This clone was seen more than once but under ten times. The rearrangement uses TRBV21-1 and TRBJ2-1; the D call TRBD1 from the table was never checked on the DNA. TRBV21-1 is given as a pseudogene. The CDR3 covers 20 residues. CDR3 sequence (DNA): TGTGCCAGCAGCAAACTTGTTGTGGGCGGACAGGGGAAATTCGACAATGAGCAGTTCTTC. It codes for CASSKLVVGGQGKFDNEQFF.

The V call is TRBV19, the J call TRBJ2-3; D possibly matches TRBD1 or TRBD2 (6 bases each). V lost 4 bases and J 8 bases, leaving 7 bases between the germline ends. Germline assignment: CDR1 LNHDA and CDR2 SQIVND (reference sequence). The length of the CDR3 is 11 residues. CDR3 protein: CASSKGGTQYF. The CDR3 region has the DNA TGTGCCAGTAGTAAGGGGGGTACGCAGTATTTT.

The chain is built from TRBV10-1 and TRBJ2-3, with no clear D. The CDR3 has 15 residues. The V end lost 4 bases, the J end lost 2 bases, and 13 bases lay between the germline ends. CDR1 and CDR2 (germline): WNHNN, SYGVQD (reference sequence). In nucleotides, the CDR3 is TGCGCCAGCAGTGTGCGTACCGACGACACAGATACGCAGTATTTT. It is translated as CASSVRTDDTDTQYF.

The chain recombines TRBV7-3 with TRBJ2-2, with 7 nucleotides matching TRBD2. The germline V gene has CDR1 SGHTA and CDR2 FQGTGA. The length of the CDR3 is 16 residues. With 5 bases clipped from V and 6 bases from J, the junction kept 12 bases outside the gene matches. CDR3: CASSPTSLSASGELFF. CDR3 DNA: TGTGCCAGCAGCCCGACTAGCCTGTCTGCTTCCGGGGAGCTGTTTTTT.

The chain combines TRBV7-9 with TRBJ2-7; a weak D match, TRBD2 (6 bases). With 4 bases removed from V and 9 bases from J, the gap between germline ends came to 16 bases. The CDR3 is made up of 13 amino acids. Looked up from germline, CDR1 is SEHNR and CDR2 is FQNEAQ (reference sequence). CDR3 in DNA: TGTGCCAGCAGCTCAGGGTTTAGAGCGGGGCAGTACTTC. Translating gives CASSSGFRAGQYF.

The J gene is TRBJ2-7, the V gene TRBV4-3, with a weak D call TRBD2 (5 bases). The CDR3 length is 13 residues. V lost 3 bases and J 3 bases, leaving 9 bases between the germline ends. CDR1 and CDR2 from the germline V gene are LGHNA and YSLEER. The CDR3: CASSQATSYEQYF. In DNA, the CDR3 is TGCGCCAGCAGCCAGGCAACTAGCTACGAGCAGTACTTC.